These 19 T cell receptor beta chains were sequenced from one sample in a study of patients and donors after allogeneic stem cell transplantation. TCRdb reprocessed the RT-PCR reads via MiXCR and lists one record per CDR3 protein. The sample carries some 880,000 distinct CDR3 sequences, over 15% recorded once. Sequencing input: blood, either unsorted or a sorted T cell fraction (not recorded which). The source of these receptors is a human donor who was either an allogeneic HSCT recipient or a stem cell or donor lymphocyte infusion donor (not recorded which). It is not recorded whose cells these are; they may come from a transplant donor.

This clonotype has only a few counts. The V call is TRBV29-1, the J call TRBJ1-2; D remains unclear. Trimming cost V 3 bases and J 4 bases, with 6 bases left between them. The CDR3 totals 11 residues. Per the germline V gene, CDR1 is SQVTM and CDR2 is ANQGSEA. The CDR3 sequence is CSVEYSYGYTF. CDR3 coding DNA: TGCAGCGTTGAGTACAGCTATGGCTACACCTTC.

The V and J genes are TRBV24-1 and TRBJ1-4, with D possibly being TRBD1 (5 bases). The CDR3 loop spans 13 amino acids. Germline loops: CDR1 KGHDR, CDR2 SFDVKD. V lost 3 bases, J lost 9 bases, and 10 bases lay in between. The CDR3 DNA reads TGTGCCACCAGTGATCGGGGGAGCCAAAAACTGTTTTTT. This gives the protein CATSDRGSQKLFF.

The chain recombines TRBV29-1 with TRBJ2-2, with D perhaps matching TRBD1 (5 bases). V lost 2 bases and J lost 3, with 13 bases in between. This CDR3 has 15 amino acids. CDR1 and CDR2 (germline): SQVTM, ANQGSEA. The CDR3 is CSVEQGRGDTGELFF. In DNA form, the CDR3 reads TGCAGCGTTGAACAGGGTAGGGGCGACACCGGGGAGCTGTTTTTT.

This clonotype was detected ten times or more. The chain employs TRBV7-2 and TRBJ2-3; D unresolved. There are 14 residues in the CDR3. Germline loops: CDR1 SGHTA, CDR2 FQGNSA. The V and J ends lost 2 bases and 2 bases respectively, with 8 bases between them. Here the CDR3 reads CASSLTSSTDTQYF. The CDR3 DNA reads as TGTGCCAGCAGCTTAACCTCGTCCACAGATACGCAGTATTTT.

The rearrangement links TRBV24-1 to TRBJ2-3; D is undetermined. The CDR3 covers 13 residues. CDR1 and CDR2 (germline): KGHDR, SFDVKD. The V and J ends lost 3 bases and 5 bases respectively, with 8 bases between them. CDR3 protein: CATSDRRRDTQYF. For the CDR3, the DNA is TGTGCCACCAGTGATCGGCGGAGAGATACGCAGTATTTT.

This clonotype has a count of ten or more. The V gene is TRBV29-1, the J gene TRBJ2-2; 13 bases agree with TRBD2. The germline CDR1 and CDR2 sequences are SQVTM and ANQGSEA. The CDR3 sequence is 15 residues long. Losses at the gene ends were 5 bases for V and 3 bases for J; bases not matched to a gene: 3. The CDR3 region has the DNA TGCAGCGTTCGACTAGCGGGAGGTTACACCGGGGAGCTGTTTTTT. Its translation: CSVRLAGGYTGELFF.

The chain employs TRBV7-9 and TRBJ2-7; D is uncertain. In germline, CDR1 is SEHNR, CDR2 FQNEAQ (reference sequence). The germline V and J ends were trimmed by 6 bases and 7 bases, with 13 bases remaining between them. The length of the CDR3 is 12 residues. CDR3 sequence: CASSRTVGEQYF. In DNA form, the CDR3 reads TGTGCCAGCAGTCGGACGGTAGGGGAGCAGTACTTC.

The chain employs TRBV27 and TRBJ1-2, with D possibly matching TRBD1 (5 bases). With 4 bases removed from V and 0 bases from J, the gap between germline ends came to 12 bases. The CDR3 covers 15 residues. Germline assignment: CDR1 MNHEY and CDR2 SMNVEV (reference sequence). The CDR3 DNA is TGTGCCAGCAGTTCCTCACAGGTAGCTAACTATGGCTACACCTTC. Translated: CASSSSQVANYGYTF.

DNA of the CDR3: TGTGCCAGCAGCCATCTGCAGGGTGAAGCTTTCTTT. Protein: CASSHLQGEAFF. The J gene is TRBJ1-1, the V gene TRBV4-2, with a weak D call TRBD1 (5 bases). Germline-derived CDR1 and CDR2 are LGHNA and YNFKEQ. CDR3 size: 12 residues. The V and J ends lost 3 bases and 7 bases respectively, with 9 bases between them.

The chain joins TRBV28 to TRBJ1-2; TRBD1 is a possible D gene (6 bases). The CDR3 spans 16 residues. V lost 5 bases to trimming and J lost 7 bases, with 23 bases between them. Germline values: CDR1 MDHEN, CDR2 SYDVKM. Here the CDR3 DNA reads TGTGCCAGCAGTCTACCTCCTGGAGCGGGGGGCTTTGGCTACACCTTC. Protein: CASSLPPGAGGFGYTF.

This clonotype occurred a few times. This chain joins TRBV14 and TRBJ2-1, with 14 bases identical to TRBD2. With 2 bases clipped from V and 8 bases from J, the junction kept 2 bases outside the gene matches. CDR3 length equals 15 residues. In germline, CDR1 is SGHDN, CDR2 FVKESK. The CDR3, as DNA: TGTGCCAGCAGCCAACGGACTAGCGGGGGGCATGAGCAGTTCTTC. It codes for CASSQRTSGGHEQFF.

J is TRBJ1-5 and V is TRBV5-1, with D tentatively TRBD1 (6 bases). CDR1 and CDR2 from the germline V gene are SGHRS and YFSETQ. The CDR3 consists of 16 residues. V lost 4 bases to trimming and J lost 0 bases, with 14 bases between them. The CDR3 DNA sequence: TGCGCCAGCAGCAAGGACAGCATGAATAGCAATCAGCCCCAGCATTTT. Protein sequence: CASSKDSMNSNQPQHF.

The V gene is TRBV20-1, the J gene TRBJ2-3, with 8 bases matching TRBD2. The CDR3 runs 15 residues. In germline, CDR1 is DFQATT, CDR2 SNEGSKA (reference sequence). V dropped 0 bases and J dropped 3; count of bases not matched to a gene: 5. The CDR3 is CSARDLVAGTDTQYF. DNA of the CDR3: TGCAGTGCTAGAGATTTGGTAGCGGGAACAGATACGCAGTATTTT.

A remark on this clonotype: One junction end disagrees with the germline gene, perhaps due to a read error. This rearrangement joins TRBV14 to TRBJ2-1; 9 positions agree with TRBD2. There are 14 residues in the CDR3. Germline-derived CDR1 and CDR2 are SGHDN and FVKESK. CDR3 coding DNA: TGTGCCAGCAGCCGACTAGCGGAGTACAATGAGCTGTTCTTC. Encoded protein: CASSRLAEYNELFF.

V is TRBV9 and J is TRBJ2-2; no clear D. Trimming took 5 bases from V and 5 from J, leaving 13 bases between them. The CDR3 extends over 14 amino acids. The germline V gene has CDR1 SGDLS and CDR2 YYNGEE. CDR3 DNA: TGTGCCAGCAGGCGAGGAACCGGGACCGGGGAGCTGTTTTTT. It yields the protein CASRRGTGTGELFF.

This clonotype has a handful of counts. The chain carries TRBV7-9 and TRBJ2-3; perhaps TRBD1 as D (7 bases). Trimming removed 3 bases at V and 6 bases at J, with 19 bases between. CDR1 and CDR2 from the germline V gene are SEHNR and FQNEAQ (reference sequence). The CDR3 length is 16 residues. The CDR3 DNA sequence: TGTGCCAGCAGCTTCCACAGGGGAGCGGGTGCGGATACGCAGTATTTT. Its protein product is CASSFHRGAGADTQYF.

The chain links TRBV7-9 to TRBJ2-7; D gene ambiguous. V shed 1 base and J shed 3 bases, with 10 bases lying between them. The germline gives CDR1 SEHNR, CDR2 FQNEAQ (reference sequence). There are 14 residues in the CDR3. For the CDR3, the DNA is TGTGCCAGCAGCTTAGTGTCCGCGAGCTACGAGCAGTACTTC. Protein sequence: CASSLVSASYEQYF.

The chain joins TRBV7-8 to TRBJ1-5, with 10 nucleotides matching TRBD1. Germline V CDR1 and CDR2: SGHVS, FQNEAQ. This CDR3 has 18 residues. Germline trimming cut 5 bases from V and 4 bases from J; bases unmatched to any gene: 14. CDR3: CASSPRTGGSIGNQPQHF. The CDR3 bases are TGTGCCAGCAGCCCTCGGACAGGGGGGAGCATTGGGAATCAGCCCCAGCATTTT.

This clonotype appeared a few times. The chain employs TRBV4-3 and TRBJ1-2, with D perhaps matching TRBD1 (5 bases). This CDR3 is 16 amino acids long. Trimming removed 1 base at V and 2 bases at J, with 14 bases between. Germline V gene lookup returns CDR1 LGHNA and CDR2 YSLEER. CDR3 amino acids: CASSQGFGGLNYGYTF. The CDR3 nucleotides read TGCGCCAGCAGCCAAGGTTTTGGGGGTTTAAACTATGGCTACACCTTC.